This TCR beta chain was identified during a study of CD8 T cells in ankylosing spondylitis. Germline V lookup: CDR1 SGHDT, CDR2 YYEEEE. Trimming shortened V by 3 bases and J by 7 bases, and 13 bases separated the two germline ends. CDR3 length: 13 residues. To note about this clonotype: Its specificity is not known.

The study, taken as a whole, reports: Disease-linked clones were CD8+ and relatively rare in peripheral blood. Apparently characteristic of ankylosing spondylitis blood was a TCR beta motif (eight highly homologous variants). In the blood and synovial fluid of reactive arthritis, some motif variants had been previously reported.

Quantitative 5'-RACE was performed with molecular barcodes, and it yielded the TCR beta libraries. MiXCR was run by TCRdb on the 5' RACE reads, yielding one entry per CDR3 protein. The repertoire includes about 250,000 distinct CDR3 sequences, around 32% of them detected once, and around 4.2% sits in the top ten. The material sequenced was blood, either unsorted or a sorted T cell fraction (not recorded which). This chain uses TRBV5-6 with TRBJ1-2; D gene unclear. This clonotype originated in a male donor with ankylosing spondylitis or in good health (not recorded which). The CDR3 protein is CASSSASSGGYTF. CDR3 in DNA: TGTGCCAGCAGCTCCGCTTCGTCGGGTGGCTACACCTTC.